Sequencing of this T cell receptor beta chain was carried out in a study of identical twins. CDR3 length: 17 amino acids. Looked up from germline, CDR1 is SQVTM and CDR2 is ANQGSEA. Trimming removed 3 bases from V and 0 bases from J, with 19 bases in between. Each CDR3 protein is one row after TCRdb ran MiXCR on the 5' RACE reads. The table lists about 700,000 distinct CDR3 sequences, 6% to 6.5% of them singletons. This clonotype has a count of ten or more. This sequence was found in a man younger than 30 in good health. Sequencing input: naive T cells sorted from blood. J is TRBJ2-3 and V is TRBV29-1; TRBD2 is a possible D gene (7 bases). The CDR3 region is CSVDSGGEQFSTDTQYF. The CDR3 DNA follows: TGCAGCGTTGATTCGGGGGGCGAACAGTTTAGCACAGATACGCAGTATTTT.